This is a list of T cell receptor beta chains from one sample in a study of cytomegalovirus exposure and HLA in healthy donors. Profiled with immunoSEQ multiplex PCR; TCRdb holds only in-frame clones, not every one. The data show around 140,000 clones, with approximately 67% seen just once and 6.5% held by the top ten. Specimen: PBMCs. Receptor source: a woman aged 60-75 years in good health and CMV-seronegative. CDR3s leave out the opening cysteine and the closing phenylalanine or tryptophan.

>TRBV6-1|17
ASSEATRGLAGSTDTQY
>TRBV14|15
ASSLLTGTGGRYEQY
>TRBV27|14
ASSAKGQGVSYEQY
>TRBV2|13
ASSQDGGAVDTQY
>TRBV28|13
ASRPPGGSTDTQY
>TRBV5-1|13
ASSSPQGWGSEQY
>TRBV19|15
ASRGARERHSYNEQF
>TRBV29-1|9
SVNPTDTQY
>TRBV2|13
ASSASGRARDTQY
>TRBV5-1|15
ASSLGSRGSYNSPLH
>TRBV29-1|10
SCRQGATEAF
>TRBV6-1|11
ASSVRDRNGYT
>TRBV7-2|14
ASSLRPAGGRHEQY
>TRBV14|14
ASSQEPGLATDTQY
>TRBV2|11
ASSESVHYEQY
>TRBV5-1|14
ASSLLNRGRGLEQY
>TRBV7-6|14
ASSLGSGGSTDTQY
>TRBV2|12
ASSEGGSYYGYT
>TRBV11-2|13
ASRRSTGVGTEAF
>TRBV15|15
ATSMTSGSLNTGELF
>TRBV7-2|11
ASSLAGESGYT
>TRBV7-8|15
ASSPKSLAGVRETQY
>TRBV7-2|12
ASSYATQGDGYT
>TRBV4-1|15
ASSQELLRGSGYEQY
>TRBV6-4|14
ASSDSDKDSSTEAF
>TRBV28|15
ASSLNGGSKLKETQY
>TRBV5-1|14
ASSSGQGARNSPLH
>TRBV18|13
ASSPRTATNEKLF
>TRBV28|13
ASSSATGLSTEAF
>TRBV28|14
ASRRRGSSGANVLT
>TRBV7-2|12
ASSLGQGAGGYT
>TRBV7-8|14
ASSPGTSGTRYPQY
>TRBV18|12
ASSPGQYNSPLH
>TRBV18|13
ASSPLSPGPDEQY
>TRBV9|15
ASSRTSGRTNTGELF
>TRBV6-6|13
ASSYSEGGGNEQY
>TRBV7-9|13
ASSDQGPTQETQY
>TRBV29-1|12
SVDPGLAGDEQF
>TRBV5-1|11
ASRQEVTDTQY
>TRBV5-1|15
ASSLTRLAGGTDTQY
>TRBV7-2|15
ASSLRSGQGAAGELF
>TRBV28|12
ASRRQGGNEKLF
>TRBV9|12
ASSGGTGDYGYT
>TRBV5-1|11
ASSLGQGGGYT
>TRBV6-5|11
ASSQDSYNEQF
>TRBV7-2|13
ASSARLEGHYEQY
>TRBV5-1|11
ASSLNSKNIQY
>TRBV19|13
ASSATRVVYNEQF
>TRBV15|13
ATNLGGSGANVLT
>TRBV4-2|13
ASSQDGLSNTEAF
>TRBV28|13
ASSLQGSWGYEQY
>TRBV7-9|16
ASSPGGSGRAWADTQY
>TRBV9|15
ASSVDPSGGAKDTQY
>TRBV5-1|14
ASSVSDRANTGELF
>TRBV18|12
ASSPPRDTGELF
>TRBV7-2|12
ASSLALAPYGYT
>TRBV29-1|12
SVAPGTTNTEAF
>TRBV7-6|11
ASSLVRDSPLH
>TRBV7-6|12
ASSLGTGANEQF
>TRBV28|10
ASSPPNRGYT